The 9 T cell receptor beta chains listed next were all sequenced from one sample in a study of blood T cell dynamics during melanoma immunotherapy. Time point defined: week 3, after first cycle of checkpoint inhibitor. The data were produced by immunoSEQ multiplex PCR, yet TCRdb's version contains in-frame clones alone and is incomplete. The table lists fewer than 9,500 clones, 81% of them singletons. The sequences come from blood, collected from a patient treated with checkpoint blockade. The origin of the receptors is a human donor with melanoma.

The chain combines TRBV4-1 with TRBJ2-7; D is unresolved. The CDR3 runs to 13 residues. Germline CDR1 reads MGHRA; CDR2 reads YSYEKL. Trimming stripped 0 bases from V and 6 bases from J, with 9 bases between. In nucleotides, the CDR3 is TGCGCCAGCAGCCAAGATTTTGCTGGCGAGCAGTACTTC. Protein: CASSQDFAGEQYF.

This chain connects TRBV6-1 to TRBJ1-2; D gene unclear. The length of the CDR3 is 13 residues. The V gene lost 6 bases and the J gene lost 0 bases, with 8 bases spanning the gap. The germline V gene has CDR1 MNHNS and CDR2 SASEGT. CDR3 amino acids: CASSFDPNYGYTF. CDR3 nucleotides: TGTGCCAGCAGCTTTGACCCTAACTATGGCTACACCTTC.

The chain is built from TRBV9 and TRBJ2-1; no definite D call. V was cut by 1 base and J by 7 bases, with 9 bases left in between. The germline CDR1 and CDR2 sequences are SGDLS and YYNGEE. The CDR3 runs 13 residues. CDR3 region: CASSVLGENEQFF. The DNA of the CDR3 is TGTGCCAGCAGCGTACTTGGTGAGAATGAGCAGTTCTTC.

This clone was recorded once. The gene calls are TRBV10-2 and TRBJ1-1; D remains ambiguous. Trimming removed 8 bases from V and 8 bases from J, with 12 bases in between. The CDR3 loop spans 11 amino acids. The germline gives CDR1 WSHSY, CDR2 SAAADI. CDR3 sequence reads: CASGLRAEAFF. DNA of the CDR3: TGCGCCAGCGGGTTGAGGGCCGAAGCTTTCTTT.

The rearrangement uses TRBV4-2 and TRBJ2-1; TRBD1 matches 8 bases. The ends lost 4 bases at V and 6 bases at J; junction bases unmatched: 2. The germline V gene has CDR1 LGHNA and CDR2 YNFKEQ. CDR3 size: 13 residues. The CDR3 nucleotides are TGTGCCAGCAGCCTCACAGGGGGCAATGAGCAGTTCTTC. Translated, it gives CASSLTGGNEQFF.

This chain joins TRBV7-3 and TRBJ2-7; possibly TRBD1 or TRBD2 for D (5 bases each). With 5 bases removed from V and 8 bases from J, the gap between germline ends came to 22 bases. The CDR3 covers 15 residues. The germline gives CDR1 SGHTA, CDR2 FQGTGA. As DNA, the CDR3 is TGTGCCAGCAGCCCCCGGCACCTGGGGGAAGAACAGCAGTACTTC. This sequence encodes CASSPRHLGEEQQYF.

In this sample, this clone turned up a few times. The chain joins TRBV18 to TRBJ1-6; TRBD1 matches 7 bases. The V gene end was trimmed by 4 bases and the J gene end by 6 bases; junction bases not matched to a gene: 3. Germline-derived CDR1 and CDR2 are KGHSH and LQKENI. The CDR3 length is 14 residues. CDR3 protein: CASSQDRANSPLHF. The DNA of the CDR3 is TGTGCCAGCTCACAAGACAGGGCTAATTCACCCCTCCACTTT. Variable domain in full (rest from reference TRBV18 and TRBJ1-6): NAGVMQNPRHLVRRRGQEARLRCSPMKGHSHVYWYRQLPEEGLKFMVYLQKENIIDESGMPKERFSAEFPKEGPSILRIQQVVRGDSAAYFCASSQDRANSPLHFGNGTRLTVT.

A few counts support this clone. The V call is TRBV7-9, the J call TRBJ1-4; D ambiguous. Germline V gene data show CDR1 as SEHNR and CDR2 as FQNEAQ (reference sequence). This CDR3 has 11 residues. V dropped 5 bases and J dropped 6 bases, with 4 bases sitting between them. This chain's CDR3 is CASSKDEKLFF. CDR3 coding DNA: TGTGCCAGCAGCAAGGATGAAAAACTGTTTTTT.

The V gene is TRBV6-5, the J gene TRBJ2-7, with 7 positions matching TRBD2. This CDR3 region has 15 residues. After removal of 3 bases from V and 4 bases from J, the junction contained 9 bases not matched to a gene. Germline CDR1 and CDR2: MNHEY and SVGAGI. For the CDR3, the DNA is TGTGCCAGCAGTTATAGGGAGGGGACTTATTACGAGCAGTACTTC. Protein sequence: CASSYREGTYYEQYF.